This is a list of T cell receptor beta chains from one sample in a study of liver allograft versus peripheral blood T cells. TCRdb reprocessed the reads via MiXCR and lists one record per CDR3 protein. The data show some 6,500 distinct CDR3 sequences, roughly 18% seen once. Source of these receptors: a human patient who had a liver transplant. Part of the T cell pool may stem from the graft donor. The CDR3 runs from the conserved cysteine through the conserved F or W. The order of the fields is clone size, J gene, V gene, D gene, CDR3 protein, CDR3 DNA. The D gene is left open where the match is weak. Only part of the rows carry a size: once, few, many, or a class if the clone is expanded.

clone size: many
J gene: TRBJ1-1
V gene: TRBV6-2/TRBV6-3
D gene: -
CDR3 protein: CASRSHTEAFF
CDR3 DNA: TGTGCCAGCAGATCCCACACTGAAGCTTTCTTT

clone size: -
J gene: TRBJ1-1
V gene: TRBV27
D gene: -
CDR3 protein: CASSFSVNTEAFF
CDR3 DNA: TGTGCCAGCAGTTTCTCAGTGAACACTGAAGCTTTCTTT

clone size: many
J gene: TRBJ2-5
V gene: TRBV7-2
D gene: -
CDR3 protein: CASSFTVQETQYF
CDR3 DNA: TGTGCCAGCAGCTTCACAGTTCAAGAGACCCAGTACTTC

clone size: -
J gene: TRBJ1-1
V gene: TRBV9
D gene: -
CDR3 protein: CASSVGNLRPGRAEAFF
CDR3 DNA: TGTGCCAGCAGCGTGGGTAACCTGCGTCCGGGGAGGGCTGAAGCTTTCTTT

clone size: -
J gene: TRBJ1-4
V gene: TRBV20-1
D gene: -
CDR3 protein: CSASNAGGVTFNEKLFF
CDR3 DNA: TGCAGTGCTAGTAACGCGGGGGGAGTTACGTTTAATGAAAAACTGTTTTTT

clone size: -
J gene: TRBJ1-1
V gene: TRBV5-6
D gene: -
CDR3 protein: CASSSTMNTEAFF
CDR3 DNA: TGTGCCAGCAGCTCCACTATGAACACTGAAGCTTTCTTT

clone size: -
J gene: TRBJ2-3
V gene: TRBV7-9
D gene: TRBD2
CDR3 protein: CASSLSTSGGDTDTQYF
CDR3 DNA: TGTGCCAGCAGCTTATCGACTAGCGGGGGGGACACAGATACGCAGTATTTT

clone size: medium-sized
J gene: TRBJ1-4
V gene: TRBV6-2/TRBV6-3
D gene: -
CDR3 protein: CASSLLGEKLFF
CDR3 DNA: TGTGCCAGCAGCTTGCTTGGTGAAAAACTGTTTTTT

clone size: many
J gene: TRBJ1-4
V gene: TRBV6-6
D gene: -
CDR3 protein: CASNLRPEDEKLFF
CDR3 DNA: TGTGCCAGCAATCTTCGACCGGAGGATGAAAAACTGTTTTTT

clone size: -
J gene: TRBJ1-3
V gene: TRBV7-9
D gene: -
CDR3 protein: CASSSLGSSDGNTIYF
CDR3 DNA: TGTGCCAGCAGCTCCTTGGGGTCCAGCGATGGAAACACCATATATTTT

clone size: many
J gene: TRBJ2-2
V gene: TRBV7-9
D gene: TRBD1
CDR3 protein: CASSLWTGTGELFF
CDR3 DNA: TGTGCCAGCAGCTTGTGGACAGGGACCGGGGAGCTGTTTTTT

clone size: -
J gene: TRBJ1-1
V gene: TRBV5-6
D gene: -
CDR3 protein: CASSGRGGTEAFF
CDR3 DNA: TGTGCCAGCAGCGGCCGGGGGGGCACTGAAGCTTTCTTT

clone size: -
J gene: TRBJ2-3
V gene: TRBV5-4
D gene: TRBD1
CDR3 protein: CASSLGTGAITDTQYF
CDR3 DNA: TGTGCCAGCAGCTTGGGGACAGGGGCAATCACAGATACGCAGTATTTT

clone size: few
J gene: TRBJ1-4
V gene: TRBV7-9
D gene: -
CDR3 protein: CATRRSEKLFF
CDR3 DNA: TGTGCCACCCGTCGGAGTGAAAAACTGTTTTTT

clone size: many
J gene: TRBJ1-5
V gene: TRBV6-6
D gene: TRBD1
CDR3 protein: CASRRDRGRGQPQHF
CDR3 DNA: TGTGCCAGCAGACGGGACAGGGGGCGAGGTCAGCCCCAGCATTTT

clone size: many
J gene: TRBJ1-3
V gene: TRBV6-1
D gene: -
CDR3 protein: CASSADMESGNTIYF
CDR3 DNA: TGTGCCAGCAGCGCCGACATGGAATCTGGAAACACCATATATTTT

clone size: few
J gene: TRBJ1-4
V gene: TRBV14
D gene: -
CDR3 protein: CASSQVGAEKLFF
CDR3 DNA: TGTGCCAGCAGCCAAGTTGGGGCGGAAAAACTGTTTTTT

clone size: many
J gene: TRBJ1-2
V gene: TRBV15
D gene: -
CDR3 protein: CATSPKQGGVRYGYTF
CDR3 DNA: TGTGCCACCAGCCCCAAACAGGGTGGAGTTAGGTATGGCTACACCTTC

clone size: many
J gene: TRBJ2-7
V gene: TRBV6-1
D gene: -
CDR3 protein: CASSEVGSGYEQYF
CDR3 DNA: TGTGCCAGCAGTGAAGTGGGTAGCGGCTACGAGCAGTACTTC

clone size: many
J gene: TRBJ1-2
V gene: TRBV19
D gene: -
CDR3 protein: CASEDGNYGYTF
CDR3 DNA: TGTGCCAGTGAGGACGGAAACTATGGCTACACCTTC

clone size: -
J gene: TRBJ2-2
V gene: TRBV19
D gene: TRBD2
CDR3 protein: CASSIGRGGRAGELFF
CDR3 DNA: TGTGCCAGTAGTATCGGGCGGGGGGGCAGGGCCGGGGAGCTGTTTTTT

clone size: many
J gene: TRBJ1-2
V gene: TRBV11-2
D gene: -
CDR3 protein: CASSWGGGGGYTF
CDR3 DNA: TGTGCCAGCAGCTGGGGAGGCGGTGGGGGCTACACCTTC

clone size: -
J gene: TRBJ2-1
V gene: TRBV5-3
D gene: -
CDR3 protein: CARSRGRIETREFYNEQFF
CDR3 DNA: TGTGCCAGAAGCCGCGGCCGAATAGAGACCAGAGAGTTCTACAATGAGCAGTTCTTC

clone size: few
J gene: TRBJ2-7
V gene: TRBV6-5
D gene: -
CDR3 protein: CASSYLGGVPYEQYF
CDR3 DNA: TGTGCCAGCAGTTACCTTGGCGGGGTGCCCTACGAGCAGTACTTC